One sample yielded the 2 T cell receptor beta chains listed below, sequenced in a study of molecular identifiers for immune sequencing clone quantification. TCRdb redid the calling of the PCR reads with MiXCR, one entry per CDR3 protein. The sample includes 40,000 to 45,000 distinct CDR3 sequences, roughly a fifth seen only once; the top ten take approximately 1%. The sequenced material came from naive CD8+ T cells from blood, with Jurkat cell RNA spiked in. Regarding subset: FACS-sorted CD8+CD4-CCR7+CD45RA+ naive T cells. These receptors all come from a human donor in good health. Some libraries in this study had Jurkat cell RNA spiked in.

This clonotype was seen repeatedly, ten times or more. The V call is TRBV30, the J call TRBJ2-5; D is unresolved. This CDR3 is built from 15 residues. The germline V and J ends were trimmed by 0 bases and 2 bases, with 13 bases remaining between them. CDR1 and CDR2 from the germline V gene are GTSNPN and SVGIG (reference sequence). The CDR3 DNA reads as TGTGCCTGGAGTGTAATTGGGTCAGGACAAGAGACCCAGTACTTC. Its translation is CAWSVIGSGQETQYF. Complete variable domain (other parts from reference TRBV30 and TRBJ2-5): SQTIHQWPATLVQPVGSPLSLECTVEGTSNPNLYWYRQAAGRGLQLLFYSVGIGQISSEVPQNLSASRPQDRQFILSSKKLLLSDSGFYLCAWSVIGSGQETQYFGPGTRLLVL.

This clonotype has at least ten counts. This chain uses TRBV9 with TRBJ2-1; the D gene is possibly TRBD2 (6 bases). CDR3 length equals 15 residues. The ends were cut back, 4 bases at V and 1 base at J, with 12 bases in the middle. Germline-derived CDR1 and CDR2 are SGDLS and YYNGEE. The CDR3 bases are TGTGCCAGCAGCCCACACCTAGCGTCCTACAATGAGCAGTTCTTC. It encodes CASSPHLASYNEQFF.